This TCR beta chain was captured by sequencing in a study of cytomegalovirus exposure and HLA in healthy donors. Regarding the study as a whole: A highly shared variant cluster was judged a likely technical artifact. Among TCR sequences, most were rare, though some public TCRs appeared in many donors.

A note on this clone: No antigen is known for it. One end of the junction fails to match germline, which may point to a read error.

At sampling all donors were nominally healthy, likely with unrecorded immune exposures. CDR1 and CDR2 (germline): MGHRA, YSYEKL. The CDR3 is 14 amino acids. Primers: 60 Vbeta forward and 13 Jbeta reverse. Generated by immunoSEQ multiplex PCR, the TCRdb table keeps only in-frame clones and is missing some. The sample includes more than 150,000 clones, over 80% of them seen just once. The clonotype was recovered from a girl aged 5 to 17 in good health and CMV-seropositive. The specimen was PBMCs. The gene calls are TRBV4-1 and TRBJ2-7; 7 bases are shared with TRBD2. Written as DNA, the CDR3 is TGCGCCAGCCGCCAGTCCAGCGGGAACTACGAGCAGTACTTC. It yields the protein CASRQSSGNYEQYF.